The clone carrying this T cell receptor (beta chain) was seen just once. Antigen unknown. This sample stems from a study of cytomegalovirus exposure and HLA in healthy donors. Study results and limitations: Indistinguishable V segments, including TRBV6-2 and TRBV6-3, were excluded. Serostatus for CMV was the only available immune exposure information. A later analysis found common viral pathogens apparently linked to several of the most significant clusters.

PCR amplification relied on 60 Vbeta primers (plus 13 Jbeta primers). Produced via immunoSEQ multiplex PCR; TCRdb's table is partial and in-frame only. This sample yields fewer than 200,000 clones, of which approximately 81% are seen a single time; roughly 2.2% belongs to the top ten. CDR3 length equals 14 residues. Germline CDR1 and CDR2: KGHSH and LQKENI. The junction had 3 bases not matched to a gene; V was cut back by 0 bases and J by 7 bases. The chain links TRBV18 to TRBJ1-2; TRBD1 matches 9 bases. The sequencing sample was made of PBMCs. The TCR comes from a man aged 18 to 35 in good health and CMV-seropositive. CDR3 protein: CASSPPTGGFGYTF. CDR3 bases: TGTGCCAGCTCACCACCAACAGGGGGCTTTGGCTACACCTTC. Full variable domain (remainder filled in from reference TRBV18 and TRBJ1-2): NAGVMQNPRHLVRRRGQEARLRCSPMKGHSHVYWYRQLPEEGLKFMVYLQKENIIDESGMPKERFSAEFPKEGPSILRIQQVVRGDSAAYFCASSPPTGGFGYTFGSGTRLTVV.